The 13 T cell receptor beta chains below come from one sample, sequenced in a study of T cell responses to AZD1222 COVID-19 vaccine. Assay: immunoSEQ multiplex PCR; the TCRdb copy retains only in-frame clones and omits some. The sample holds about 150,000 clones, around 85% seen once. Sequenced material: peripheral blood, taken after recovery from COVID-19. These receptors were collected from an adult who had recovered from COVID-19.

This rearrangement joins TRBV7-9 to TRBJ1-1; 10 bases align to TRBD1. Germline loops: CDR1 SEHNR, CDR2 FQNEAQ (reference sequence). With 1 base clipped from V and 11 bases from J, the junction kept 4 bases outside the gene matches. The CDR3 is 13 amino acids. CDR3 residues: CASSLDGTGEAFF. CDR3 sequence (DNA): TGTGCCAGCAGCTTAGACGGGACAGGGGAGGCTTTCTTT.

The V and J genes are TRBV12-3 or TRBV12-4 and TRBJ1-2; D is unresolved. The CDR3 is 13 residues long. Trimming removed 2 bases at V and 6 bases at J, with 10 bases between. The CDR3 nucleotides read TGTGCCAGCAGTTTATGGGGTGCCGATGGCTACACCTTC. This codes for CASSLWGADGYTF.

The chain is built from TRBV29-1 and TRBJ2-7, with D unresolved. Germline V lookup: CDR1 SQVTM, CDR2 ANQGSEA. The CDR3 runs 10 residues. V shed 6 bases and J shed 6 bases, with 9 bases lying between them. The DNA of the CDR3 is TGCAGCGTGGGTGACTTCGAGCAGTACTTC. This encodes CSVGDFEQYF.

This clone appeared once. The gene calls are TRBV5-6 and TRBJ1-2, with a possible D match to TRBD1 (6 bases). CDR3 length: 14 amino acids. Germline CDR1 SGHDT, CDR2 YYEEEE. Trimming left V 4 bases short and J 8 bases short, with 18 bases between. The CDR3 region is CASSPTGRIGGYTF. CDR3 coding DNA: TGTGCCAGCAGCCCGACAGGAAGAATAGGCGGCTACACCTTC.

CDR3 region: CASSIGQGRTGELFF. Written as DNA, the CDR3 is TGTGCCAGTAGTATAGGGCAGGGGAGGACCGGGGAGCTGTTTTTT. The genes are TRBV19 and TRBJ2-2; D may match TRBD1 or TRBD2 (6 bases each). Germline values: CDR1 LNHDA, CDR2 SQIVND (reference sequence). This CDR3 has 15 residues. The germline V and J ends were trimmed by 1 base and 5 bases, with 11 bases remaining between them.

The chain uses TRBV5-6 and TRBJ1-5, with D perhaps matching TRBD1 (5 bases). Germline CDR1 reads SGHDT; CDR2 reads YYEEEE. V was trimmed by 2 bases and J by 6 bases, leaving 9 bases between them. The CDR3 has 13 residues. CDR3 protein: CASSFSGSQPQHF. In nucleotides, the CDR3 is TGTGCCAGCAGCTTCTCAGGGAGTCAGCCCCAGCATTTT.

In nucleotides, the CDR3 is TGTGCCAGCAGCCCCATAGGGTGGACTGAAGCTTTCTTT. It is translated as CASSPIGWTEAFF. V usage is TRBV14 and J usage is TRBJ1-1; D not resolved. V was clipped by 4 bases and J by 5 bases, with 11 bases between them. Per germline, CDR1 SGHDN and CDR2 FVKESK. The length of the CDR3 is 13 residues. Full variable domain (missing parts from reference TRBV14 and TRBJ1-1): EAGVTQFPSHSVIEKGQTVTLRCDPISGHDNLYWYRRVMGKEIKFLLHFVKESKQDESGMPNNRFLAERTGGTYSTLKVQPAELEDSGVYFCASSPIGWTEAFFGQGTRLTVV.

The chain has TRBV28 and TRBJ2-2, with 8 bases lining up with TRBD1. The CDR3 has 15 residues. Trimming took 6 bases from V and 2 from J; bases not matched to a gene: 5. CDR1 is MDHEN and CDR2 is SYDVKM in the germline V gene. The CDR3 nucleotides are TGTGCCAGCAGCCAGACAGGGGATAACACCGGGGAGCTGTTTTTT. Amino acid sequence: CASSQTGDNTGELFF.

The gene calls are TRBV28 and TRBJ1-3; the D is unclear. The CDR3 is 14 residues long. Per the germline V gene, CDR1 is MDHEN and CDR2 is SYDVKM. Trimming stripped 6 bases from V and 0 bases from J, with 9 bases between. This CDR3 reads CASSLSNSGNTIYF. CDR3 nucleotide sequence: TGTGCCAGCAGCTTGTCCAACTCTGGAAACACCATATATTTT.

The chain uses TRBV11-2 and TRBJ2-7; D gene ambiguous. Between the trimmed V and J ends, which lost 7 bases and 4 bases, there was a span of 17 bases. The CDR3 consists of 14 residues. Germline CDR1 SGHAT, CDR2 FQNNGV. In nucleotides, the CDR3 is TGTGCCAGCAACGACCCCCCTGAGAAGTACGAGCAGTACTTC. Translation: CASNDPPEKYEQYF.

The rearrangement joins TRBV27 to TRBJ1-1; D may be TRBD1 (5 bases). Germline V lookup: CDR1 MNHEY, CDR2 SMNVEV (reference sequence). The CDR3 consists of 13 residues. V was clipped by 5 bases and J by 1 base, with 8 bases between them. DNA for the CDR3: TGTGCCAGCAGTGAGGGGAGGAACACTGAAGCTTTCTTT. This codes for CASSEGRNTEAFF.

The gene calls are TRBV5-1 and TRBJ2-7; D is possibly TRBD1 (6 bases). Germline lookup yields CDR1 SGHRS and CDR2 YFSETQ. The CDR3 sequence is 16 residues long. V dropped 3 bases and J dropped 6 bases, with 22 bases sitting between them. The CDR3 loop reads CASSSASTGFQGEQYF. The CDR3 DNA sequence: TGCGCCAGCAGCTCCGCATCTACAGGGTTTCAGGGCGAGCAGTACTTC.

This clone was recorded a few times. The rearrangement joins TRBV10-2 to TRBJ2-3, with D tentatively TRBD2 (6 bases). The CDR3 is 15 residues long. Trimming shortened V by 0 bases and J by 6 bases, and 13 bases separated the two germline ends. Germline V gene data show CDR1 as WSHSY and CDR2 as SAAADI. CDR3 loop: CASSESASVMDTQYF. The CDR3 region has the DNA TGCGCCAGCAGTGAGTCGGCTAGCGTAATGGATACGCAGTATTTT.